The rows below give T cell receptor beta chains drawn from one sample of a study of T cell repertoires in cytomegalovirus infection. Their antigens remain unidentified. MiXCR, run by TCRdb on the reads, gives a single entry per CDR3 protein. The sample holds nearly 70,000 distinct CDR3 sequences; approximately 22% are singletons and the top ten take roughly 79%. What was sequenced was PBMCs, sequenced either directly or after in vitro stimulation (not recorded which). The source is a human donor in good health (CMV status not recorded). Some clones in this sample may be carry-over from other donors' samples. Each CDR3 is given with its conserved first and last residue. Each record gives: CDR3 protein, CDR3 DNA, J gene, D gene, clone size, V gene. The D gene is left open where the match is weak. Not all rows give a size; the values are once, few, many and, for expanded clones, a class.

CDR3aa: CASWAGGFKDTQYF
CDR3nt: TGTGCCAGCTGGGCGGGAGGGTTTAAAGATACGCAGTATTTT
j_gene: TRBJ2-3
d_gene: TRBD2
abundance: many
v_gene: TRBV7-2

CDR3aa: CASSSSDSNQPQHF
CDR3nt: TGTGCCAGCAGTTCCTCGGACAGTAATCAGCCCCAGCATTTT
j_gene: TRBJ1-5
d_gene: NA
abundance: few
v_gene: TRBV28

CDR3aa: CASSYRLGGTEAFF
CDR3nt: TGTGCCAGCAGTTACCGATTGGGAGGAACTGAAGCTTTCTTT
j_gene: TRBJ1-1
d_gene: NA
abundance: few
v_gene: TRBV6-2/TRBV6-3

CDR3aa: CATSREGAWNTEAFF
CDR3nt: TGTGCCACCAGCAGAGAGGGGGCTTGGAACACTGAAGCTTTCTTT
j_gene: TRBJ1-1
d_gene: NA
abundance: many
v_gene: TRBV15

CDR3aa: CASSFGGLETQYF
CDR3nt: TGCGCCAGCAGCTTTGGAGGGTTGGAGACCCAGTACTTC
j_gene: TRBJ2-5
d_gene: NA
abundance: NA
v_gene: TRBV5-1

CDR3aa: CASGIRGTGGDYEQYF
CDR3nt: TGTGCCAGCGGGATACGAGGGACAGGGGGCGACTACGAGCAGTACTTC
j_gene: TRBJ2-7
d_gene: TRBD1
abundance: few
v_gene: TRBV12-3/TRBV12-4

CDR3aa: CASNFHTRDRLTYEQYF
CDR3nt: TGTGCCAGCAACTTCCACACCAGGGACAGGTTGACCTACGAGCAGTACTTC
j_gene: TRBJ2-7
d_gene: TRBD1
abundance: few
v_gene: TRBV6-2/TRBV6-3

CDR3aa: CASSIQGLNTEAFF
CDR3nt: TGTGCCAGTAGTATACAGGGATTGAACACTGAAGCTTTCTTT
j_gene: TRBJ1-1
d_gene: NA
abundance: NA
v_gene: TRBV19

CDR3aa: CASSLGQFSYNEQFF
CDR3nt: TGTGCCAGCAGCTTAGGACAGTTCTCCTACAATGAGCAGTTCTTC
j_gene: TRBJ2-1
d_gene: NA
abundance: many
v_gene: TRBV7-2

CDR3aa: CASRTGTGFIQPQHF
CDR3nt: TGTGCCAGCAGGACCGGGACAGGGTTCATTCAGCCCCAGCATTTT
j_gene: TRBJ1-5
d_gene: TRBD1
abundance: NA
v_gene: TRBV2

CDR3aa: CASSDGASEAFF
CDR3nt: TGCGCCAGCAGTGACGGAGCATCTGAAGCTTTCTTT
j_gene: TRBJ1-1
d_gene: NA
abundance: NA
v_gene: TRBV10-1

CDR3aa: CASSLRGLALAGELFF
CDR3nt: TGTGCCAGCAGTTTAAGGGGACTAGCTTTAGCCGGGGAGCTGTTTTTT
j_gene: TRBJ2-2
d_gene: TRBD2
abundance: NA
v_gene: TRBV12-3/TRBV12-4

CDR3aa: CASSRRAGQPQHF
CDR3nt: TGTGCCAGTAGTAGGAGGGCGGGACAGCCCCAGCATTTT
j_gene: TRBJ1-5
d_gene: NA
abundance: NA
v_gene: TRBV19

CDR3aa: CASSLGWGALGGEQYF
CDR3nt: TGTGCCAGCAGCTTAGGTTGGGGGGCACTCGGCGGCGAGCAGTACTTC
j_gene: TRBJ2-7
d_gene: NA
abundance: few
v_gene: TRBV7-6

CDR3aa: CASSPGLAGGLDTQYF
CDR3nt: TGTGCCAGCAGCCCGGGACTAGCGGGAGGTTTAGATACGCAGTATTTT
j_gene: TRBJ2-3
d_gene: TRBD2
abundance: many
v_gene: TRBV7-2

CDR3aa: CASTDMGRAAYEQYF
CDR3nt: TGTGCCAGCACCGACATGGGCAGGGCCGCCTACGAGCAGTACTTC
j_gene: TRBJ2-7
d_gene: NA
abundance: NA
v_gene: TRBV28

CDR3aa: CASNKGLTSPHENTEAFF
CDR3nt: TGTGCCAGCAACAAGGGTCTTACCAGCCCACATGAGAACACTGAAGCTTTCTTT
j_gene: TRBJ1-1
d_gene: NA
abundance: NA
v_gene: TRBV11-3

CDR3aa: CATESGTGNTIYF
CDR3nt: TGTGCCACCGAGTCGGGGACTGGAAACACCATATATTTT
j_gene: TRBJ1-3
d_gene: NA
abundance: few
v_gene: TRBV5-6

CDR3aa: CASSLPLGHDYGYTF
CDR3nt: TGTGCCAGCAGCTTGCCCTTGGGACATGACTATGGCTACACCTTC
j_gene: TRBJ1-2
d_gene: NA
abundance: NA
v_gene: TRBV7-9

CDR3aa: CASSSPEGLAVYNEQFF
CDR3nt: TGTGCCAGCAGCTCTCCGGAGGGACTAGCGGTTTACAATGAGCAGTTCTTC
j_gene: TRBJ2-1
d_gene: TRBD2
abundance: many
v_gene: TRBV7-8

CDR3aa: CASNYWGDSNQPQHF
CDR3nt: TGTGCCAGCAACTACTGGGGGGATAGCAATCAGCCCCAGCATTTT
j_gene: TRBJ1-5
d_gene: NA
abundance: NA
v_gene: TRBV28

CDR3aa: CASTGPGANTGELFF
CDR3nt: TGTGCCAGTACGGGCCCCGGCGCGAACACCGGGGAGCTGTTTTTT
j_gene: TRBJ2-2
d_gene: NA
abundance: NA
v_gene: TRBV19

CDR3aa: CASSLGRAHEQFF
CDR3nt: TGTGCCAGCAGTTTAGGCAGGGCCCATGAGCAGTTCTTC
j_gene: TRBJ2-1
d_gene: NA
abundance: NA
v_gene: TRBV12-3/TRBV12-4

CDR3aa: CASSITAIDTGELFF
CDR3nt: TGTGCCAGTAGTATTACAGCGATTGACACCGGGGAGCTGTTTTTT
j_gene: TRBJ2-2
d_gene: NA
abundance: NA
v_gene: TRBV19

CDR3aa: CASSLQTGSTDTQYF
CDR3nt: TGTGCCAGCAGCTTACAGACAGGGAGCACAGATACGCAGTATTTT
j_gene: TRBJ2-3
d_gene: TRBD1
abundance: many
v_gene: TRBV7-2

CDR3aa: CASKTFGGAGGRGDTGELFF
CDR3nt: TGTGCCAGCAAGACATTCGGGGGCGCGGGCGGGAGAGGGGACACCGGGGAGCTGTTTTTT
j_gene: TRBJ2-2
d_gene: NA
abundance: few
v_gene: TRBV27

CDR3aa: CASSPGPEVTYTGELFF
CDR3nt: TGTGCCAGCAGCCCGGGTCCGGAAGTAACGTACACCGGGGAGCTGTTTTTT
j_gene: TRBJ2-2
d_gene: NA
abundance: NA
v_gene: TRBV5-4

CDR3aa: CASSQGLREGVADTQYF
CDR3nt: TGTGCCAGCAGCCAAGGACTCAGAGAGGGGGTGGCAGATACGCAGTATTTT
j_gene: TRBJ2-3
d_gene: NA
abundance: few
v_gene: TRBV4-2

CDR3aa: CSAGSTGHNYGYTF
CDR3nt: TGCAGTGCGGGGAGCACGGGACACAACTATGGCTACACCTTC
j_gene: TRBJ1-2
d_gene: NA
abundance: few
v_gene: TRBV20-1